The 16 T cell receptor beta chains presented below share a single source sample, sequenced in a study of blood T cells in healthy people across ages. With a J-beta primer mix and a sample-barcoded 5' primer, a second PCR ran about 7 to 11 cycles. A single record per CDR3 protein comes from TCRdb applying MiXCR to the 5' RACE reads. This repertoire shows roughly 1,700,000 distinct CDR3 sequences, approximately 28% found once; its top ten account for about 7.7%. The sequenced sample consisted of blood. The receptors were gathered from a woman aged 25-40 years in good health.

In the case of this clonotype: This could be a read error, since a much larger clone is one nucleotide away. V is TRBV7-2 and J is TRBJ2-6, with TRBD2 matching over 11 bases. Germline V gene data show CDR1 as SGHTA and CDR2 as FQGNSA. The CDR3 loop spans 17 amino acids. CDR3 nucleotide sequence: TGTGCCAACAGCGCTAGCGGGAGGTACTCTGGGGCCAACGTCCTGACTTTC. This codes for CANSASGRYSGANVLTF.

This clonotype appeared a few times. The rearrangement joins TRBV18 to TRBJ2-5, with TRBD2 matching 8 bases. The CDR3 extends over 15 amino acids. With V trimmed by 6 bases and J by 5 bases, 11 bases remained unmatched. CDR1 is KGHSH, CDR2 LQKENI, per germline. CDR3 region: CASSPGGGRAETQYF. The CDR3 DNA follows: TGTGCCAGCTCCCCCGGCGGGGGGAGGGCTGAGACCCAGTACTTC.

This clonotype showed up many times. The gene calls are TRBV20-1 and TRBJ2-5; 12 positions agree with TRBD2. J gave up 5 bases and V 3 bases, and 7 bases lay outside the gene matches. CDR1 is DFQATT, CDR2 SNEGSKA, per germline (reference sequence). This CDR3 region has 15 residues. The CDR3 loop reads CSASLAGGPRETQYF. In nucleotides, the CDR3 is TGCAGTGCTAGCCTAGCGGGGGGGCCAAGGGAGACCCAGTACTTC.

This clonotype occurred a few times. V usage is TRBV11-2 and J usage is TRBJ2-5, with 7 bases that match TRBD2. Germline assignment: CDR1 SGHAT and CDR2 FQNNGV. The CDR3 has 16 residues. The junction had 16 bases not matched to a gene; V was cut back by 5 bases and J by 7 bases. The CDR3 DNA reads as TGTGCCAGCAGCCCGTCACTAGCGCACGGGGGTGGGACCCAGTACTTC. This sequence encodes CASSPSLAHGGGTQYF.

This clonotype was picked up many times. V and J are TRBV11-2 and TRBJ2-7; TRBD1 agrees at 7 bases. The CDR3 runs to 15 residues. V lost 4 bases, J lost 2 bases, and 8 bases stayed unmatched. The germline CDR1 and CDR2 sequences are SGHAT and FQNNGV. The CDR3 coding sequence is TGTGCCAGCAGCTCCCAACAGGGGAAAGCCTACGAGCAGTACTTC. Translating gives CASSSQQGKAYEQYF.

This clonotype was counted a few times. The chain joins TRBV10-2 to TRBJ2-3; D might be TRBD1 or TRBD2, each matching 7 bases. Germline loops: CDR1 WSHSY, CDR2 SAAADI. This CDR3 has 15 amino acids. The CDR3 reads CVVRGGETSTDTQYF. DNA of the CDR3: TGCGTCGTCAGGGGGGGGGAAACTTCTACAGATACGCAGTATTTT.

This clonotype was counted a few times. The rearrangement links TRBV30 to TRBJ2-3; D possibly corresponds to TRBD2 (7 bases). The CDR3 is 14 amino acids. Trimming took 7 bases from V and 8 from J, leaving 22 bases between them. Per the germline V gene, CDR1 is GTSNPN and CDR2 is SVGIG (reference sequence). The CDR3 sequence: CALMGGASPPTQYF. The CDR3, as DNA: TGTGCCTTGATGGGGGGGGCGAGTCCCCCTACGCAGTATTTT.

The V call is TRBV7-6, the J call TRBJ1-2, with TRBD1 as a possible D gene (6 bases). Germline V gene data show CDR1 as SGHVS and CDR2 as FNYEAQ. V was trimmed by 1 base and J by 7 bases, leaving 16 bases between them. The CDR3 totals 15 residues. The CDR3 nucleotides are TGTGCCAGCAGCTTAGAAGTGGGACACACTGGTGGCTACACCTTC. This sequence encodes CASSLEVGHTGGYTF.

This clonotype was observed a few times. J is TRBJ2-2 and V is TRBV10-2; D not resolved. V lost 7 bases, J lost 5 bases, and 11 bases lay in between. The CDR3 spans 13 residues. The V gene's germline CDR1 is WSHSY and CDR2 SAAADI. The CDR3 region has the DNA TGCGCCAGCACCCCGGTCGGGACCGGGGAGCTGTTTTTT. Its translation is CASTPVGTGELFF.

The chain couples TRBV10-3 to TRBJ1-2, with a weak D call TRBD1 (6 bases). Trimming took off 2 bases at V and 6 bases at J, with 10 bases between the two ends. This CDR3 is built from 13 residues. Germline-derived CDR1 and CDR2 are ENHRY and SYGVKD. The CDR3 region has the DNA TGTGCCATCAGTGAGACAGGGTGGAATGGCTACACCTTC. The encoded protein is CAISETGWNGYTF.

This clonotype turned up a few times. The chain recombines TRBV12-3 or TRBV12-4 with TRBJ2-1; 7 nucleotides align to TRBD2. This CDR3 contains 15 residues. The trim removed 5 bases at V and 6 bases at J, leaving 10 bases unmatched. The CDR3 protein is CASSLGLVGGNEQFF. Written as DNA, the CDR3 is TGTGCCAGCAGTCTCGGACTAGTTGGCGGCAATGAGCAGTTCTTC.

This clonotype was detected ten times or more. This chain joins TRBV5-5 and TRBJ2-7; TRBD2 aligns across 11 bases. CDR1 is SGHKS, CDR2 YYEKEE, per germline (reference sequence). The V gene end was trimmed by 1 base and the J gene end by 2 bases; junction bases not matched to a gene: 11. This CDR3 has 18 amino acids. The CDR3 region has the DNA TGTGCCAGCAGCTTGCTTGGTAGCGGGGGGGAAAATCCCTACGAGCAGTACTTC. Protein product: CASSLLGSGGENPYEQYF.

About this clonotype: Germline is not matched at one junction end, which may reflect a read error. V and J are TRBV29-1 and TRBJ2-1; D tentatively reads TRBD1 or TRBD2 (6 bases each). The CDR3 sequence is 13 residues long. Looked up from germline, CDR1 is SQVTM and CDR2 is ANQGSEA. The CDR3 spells CSFEGGRYNERFF. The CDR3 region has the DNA TGCAGCTTTGAGGGGGGCCGATACAATGAGCGGTTCTTC.

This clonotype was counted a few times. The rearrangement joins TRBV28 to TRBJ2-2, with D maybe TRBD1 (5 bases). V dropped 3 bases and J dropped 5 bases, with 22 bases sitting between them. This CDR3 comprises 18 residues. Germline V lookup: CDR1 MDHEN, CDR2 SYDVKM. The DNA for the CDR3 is TGTGCCAGCAGTTTTCCCCTTATTAGCAGGGTAATGACCGGGGAGCTGTTTTTT. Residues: CASSFPLISRVMTGELFF.

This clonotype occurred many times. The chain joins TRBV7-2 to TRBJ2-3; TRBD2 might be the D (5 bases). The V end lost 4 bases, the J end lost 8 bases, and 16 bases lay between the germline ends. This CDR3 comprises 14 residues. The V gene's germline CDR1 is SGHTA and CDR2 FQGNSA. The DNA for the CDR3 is TGTGCCAGCAGCTCCGGACCGACCCTAGCTACGCAGTATTTT. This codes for CASSSGPTLATQYF.

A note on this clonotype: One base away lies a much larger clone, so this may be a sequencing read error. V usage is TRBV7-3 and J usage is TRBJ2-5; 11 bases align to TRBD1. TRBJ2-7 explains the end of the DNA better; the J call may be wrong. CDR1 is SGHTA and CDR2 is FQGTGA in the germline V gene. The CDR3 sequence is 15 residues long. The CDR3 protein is CAGSFSGTGGYEQYF. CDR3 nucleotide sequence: TGTGCCGGCAGCTTCTCCGGGACAGGGGGCTACGAGCAGTACTTC.